The 32 T cell receptor beta chains below come from one sample, sequenced in a study of T cell repertoires in cytomegalovirus infection. These receptors' antigens are unknown. TCRdb recomputed calls from the reads with MiXCR, one row per CDR3 protein. The data show 650,000 to 900,000 distinct CDR3 sequences, with about 31% seen just once and roughly 12% held by the top ten. The input for sequencing was cultured CD8+ T cells from PBMCs, taken from culture after CMV antigen stimulation. The receptors were gathered from a human donor in good health (CMV status not recorded). Some clones in this sample may be carry-over from other donors' samples.

This clonotype showed up just a few times. The V call is TRBV7-6, the J call TRBJ1-6, with D possibly matching TRBD1 (6 bases). The CDR3 extends over 17 amino acids. Germline assignment: CDR1 SGHVS and CDR2 FNYEAQ. V was shortened by 2 bases and J by 9 bases, with 20 bases between the two germline ends. The CDR3 reads CASSLLGRGTTGSPLHF. CDR3 DNA sequence: TGTGCCAGCAGCTTACTCGGGAGGGGGACGACTGGTTCACCCCTCCACTTT.

This clonotype was counted only a few times. The chain uses TRBV11-3 and TRBJ2-1; D call uncertain. The CDR3 totals 14 residues. V lost 4 bases to trimming and J lost 0 bases, with 7 bases between them. Germline V gives CDR1 SGHNT, CDR2 YENEEA. CDR3 sequence: CASSSRSSYNEQFF. The CDR3 bases are TGTGCCAGCAGCTCCCGGAGCTCCTACAATGAGCAGTTCTTC.

This chain connects TRBV4-2 to TRBJ2-5; TRBD2 aligns across 9 bases. Germline CDR1 and CDR2: LGHNA and YNFKEQ. CDR3 length equals 18 residues. J was trimmed by 2 bases and V by 0 bases; bases with no gene match: 10. CDR3 region: CASSQDLKLAGFQETQYF. CDR3 in DNA: TGTGCCAGCAGCCAAGATCTTAAACTAGCGGGCTTTCAAGAGACCCAGTACTTC.

This clonotype was counted between two and nine times. The chain combines TRBV7-2 with TRBJ2-7; weak D call: TRBD2 (5 bases). This CDR3 is built from 16 residues. CDR1 is SGHTA, CDR2 FQGNSA, per germline. The V end lost 5 bases, the J end lost 0 bases, and 17 bases lay between the germline ends. As DNA, the CDR3 is TGTGCCAGCAGCCCGCCCGATGCTAGCCCCTCCTACGAGCAGTACTTC. Its protein product is CASSPPDASPSYEQYF.

This chain joins TRBV6-6 and TRBJ1-2; possibly TRBD1 for D (5 bases). The V gene lost 5 bases and the J gene lost 8 bases, with 15 bases spanning the gap. The germline CDR1 and CDR2 sequences are MNHNY and SVGAGI (reference sequence). This CDR3 spans 13 amino acids. The CDR3 protein is CASSGGTASGYTF. The CDR3 region has the DNA TGTGCCAGCAGTGGAGGGACTGCGTCCGGCTACACCTTC.

This clonotype was seen a few times. The chain joins TRBV4-1 to TRBJ2-3, with D possibly being TRBD2 (6 bases). The CDR3 length is 15 residues. Trimming left V 4 bases short and J 4 bases short, with 15 bases between. Germline-derived CDR1 and CDR2 are MGHRA and YSYEKL. CDR3 region: CASSRVVGGSDTQYF. The CDR3 DNA follows: TGCGCCAGCAGCCGCGTAGTGGGGGGATCAGATACGCAGTATTTT.

The chain recombines TRBV27 with TRBJ2-3; the D gene is possibly TRBD2 (6 bases). The length of the CDR3 is 16 residues. From germline, CDR1 is MNHEY and CDR2 SMNVEV (reference sequence). V shed 2 bases and J shed 8 bases, with 20 bases lying between them. CDR3 sequence (DNA): TGTGCCAGCAGTTTAACGGGACTCCCCACGCCGGCTACGCAGTATTTT. Amino acids: CASSLTGLPTPATQYF.

Of note for this clonotype: A read error is possible here, since a much larger clone lies one base away. The chain employs TRBV7-6 and TRBJ1-5; weak D call: TRBD1 (6 bases). This CDR3 contains 22 residues. The germline V gene has CDR1 SGHVS and CDR2 FNYEAQ. The CDR3 nucleotides read TGTGCCAGCATCCACCCCTTGAAGGACGGCAGGGGATATGCCTTGGGCAATCAGTCCCAGCATTTT. This translates into CASIHPLKDGRGYALGNQSQHF. Together with reference TRBV7-6 and TRBJ1-5, the CDR3 gives the full variable domain: GAGVSQSPRYKVTKRGQDVALRCDPISGHVSLYWYRQALGQGPEFLTYFNYEAQQDKSGLPNDRFSAERPEGSISTLTIQRTEQRDSAMYRCASIHPLKDGRGYALGNQSQHFGDGTRLSIL.

V is TRBV29-1 and J is TRBJ2-1; TRBD1 or TRBD2 may be the D gene (5 bases each). This CDR3 is 16 amino acids long. Trimming removed 0 bases at V and 0 bases at J, with 12 bases between. Germline V gene data show CDR1 as SQVTM and CDR2 as ANQGSEA. Here the CDR3 reads CSVEDWDESSYNEQFF. CDR3 bases: TGCAGCGTTGAAGATTGGGACGAGAGCTCCTACAATGAGCAGTTCTTC.

CDR3 nucleotide sequence: TGCAGCGTTGAAGATCTTATGGGGGAGCAGTACGTC. Its translation is CSVEDLMGEQYV. The chain combines TRBV29-1 with TRBJ2-7; D remains ambiguous. Germline CDR1 and CDR2: SQVTM and ANQGSEA. The V gene lost 0 bases and the J gene lost 7 bases, with 10 bases spanning the gap. This CDR3 comprises 12 residues.

J is TRBJ2-1 and V is TRBV12-3 or TRBV12-4, with 14 positions matching TRBD2. This CDR3 has 13 amino acids. With V trimmed by 6 bases and J by 15 bases, 7 bases remained unmatched. The CDR3 nucleotides are TGTGCCAGCAGCTCGACTAGCGGGGGGGCCATGTTCTTC. Amino acids: CASSSTSGGAMFF.

Remarks on this clonotype: One end of the junction is discordant with germline, which a read error may explain. The rearrangement uses TRBV12-3 or TRBV12-4 and TRBJ1-1; 7 bases agree with TRBD1. The CDR3 is 12 residues long. The CDR3 nucleotides are TGTGCCAACAGTGACGGGACAGATGAAGCTTTCTTT. Protein product: CANSDGTDEAFF.

This rearrangement joins TRBV20-1 to TRBJ2-7, with D perhaps assigned TRBD1 or TRBD2 (7 bases each). CDR1 is DFQATT, CDR2 SNEGSKA, per germline (reference sequence). The CDR3 length is 16 residues. V was shortened by 6 bases and J by 0 bases, with 21 bases between the two germline ends. The CDR3 loop reads CSAPSREGASSYEQYF. The DNA for the CDR3 is TGCAGTGCCCCTTCAAGGGAGGGGGCGTCCTCCTACGAGCAGTACTTC.

This clonotype was picked up many times. The chain couples TRBV7-8 to TRBJ2-1; 9 bases map to TRBD2. The J segment lost 2 bases and the V segment lost 8 bases, leaving 4 bases of the junction unmatched. The CDR3 runs 14 residues. CDR1 and CDR2 (germline): SGHVS, FQNEAQ. The CDR3 region has the DNA TGTGCCAGCGGAGCGGGGGGCCCCTACAATGAGCAGTTCTTC. Its translation is CASGAGGPYNEQFF.

This clonotype was detected only once. The V call is TRBV4-3, the J call TRBJ1-2, with D unclear. The CDR3 runs to 15 residues. V lost 1 base to trimming and J lost 2 bases, with 11 bases between them. CDR1 is LGHNA, CDR2 YSLEER, per germline. Here the CDR3 DNA reads TGCGCCAGCAGCCAAGGTCGGCTGAACAACTATGGCTACACCTTC. Amino acids: CASSQGRLNNYGYTF.

CDR3 nucleotide sequence: TGCGCCAGCAGCTTGGAGCGGGGGACCTACTACAATGAGCAGTTCTTC. It specifies CASSLERGTYYNEQFF. This rearrangement joins TRBV5-1 to TRBJ2-1, with TRBD2 matching over 8 bases. The CDR3 loop spans 16 amino acids. After removal of 0 bases from V and 3 bases from J, the junction contained 5 bases not matched to a gene. Germline V gene sequence: CDR1 SGHRS, CDR2 YFSETQ.

This clonotype was counted ten times or more. The V gene is TRBV12-3 or TRBV12-4, the J gene TRBJ2-7; D is possibly TRBD1 (5 bases). V lost 2 bases and J lost 0, with 11 bases in between. This CDR3 has 15 amino acids. The CDR3 reads CASSLNRMSSYEQYV. CDR3 in DNA: TGTGCCAGCAGTTTAAACAGGATGAGCTCCTACGAGCAGTACGTC.

Turning to this clonotype: A much larger clonotype is one base distant, so this may be a read error. The rearrangement uses TRBV9 and TRBJ2-2, with D maybe TRBD2 (5 bases). The CDR3 is 15 residues long. Germline assignment: CDR1 SGDLS and CDR2 YYNGEE. V lost 4 bases to trimming and J lost 0 bases, with 10 bases between them. The CDR3 spells CASSIELANTGELFF. Here the CDR3 DNA reads TGTGCCAGCAGCATAGAACTAGCGAACACCGGGGAGCTGTTTTTT.

CDR3 loop: CASRLGLFLSNQPQHF. Here the CDR3 DNA reads TGTGCCAGCAGACTGGGGTTATTTCTTAGCAATCAGCCCCAGCATTTT. V is TRBV28 and J is TRBJ1-5; D ambiguous. V was shortened by 6 bases and J by 0 bases, with 15 bases between the two germline ends. This CDR3 spans 16 amino acids. Germline V gives CDR1 MDHEN, CDR2 SYDVKM.

A few counts support this clonotype. The chain recombines TRBV12-3 or TRBV12-4 with TRBJ2-4; 7 nucleotides agree with TRBD1. The CDR3 loop spans 14 amino acids. After removal of 1 base from V and 5 bases from J, the junction contained 2 bases not matched to a gene. The CDR3 here is CASSLDRGQNIQYF. CDR3 DNA sequence: TGTGCCAGCAGTTTAGACAGGGGCCAAAACATTCAGTACTTC.

The chain has TRBV2 and TRBJ2-3; possibly TRBD2 for D (5 bases). CDR1 and CDR2 (germline): SNHLY, FYNNEI. This CDR3 spans 12 amino acids. Trimming removed 4 bases at V and 10 bases at J, with 12 bases between. The CDR3 sequence: CASSGRPRAQYF. The CDR3 nucleotides read TGTGCCAGCAGTGGGAGGCCTAGAGCGCAGTATTTT.

This clonotype was seen once. This clone may be a read error of a much larger clone one base away. This CDR3 fails to terminate in the conserved phenylalanine or tryptophan, so it likely reflects a read error. The rearrangement uses TRBV7-8 and TRBJ1-5; no clear D. V lost 6 bases and J 1 base, leaving 16 bases between the germline ends. There are 16 residues in the CDR3. Germline-derived CDR1 and CDR2 are SGHVS and FQNEAQ. The CDR3 DNA reads as TGTGCCAGCAGTCCTGTGGAGGGCGGGAGCAATCAGCCCCAGCATATT. This gives the protein CASSPVEGGSNQPQHI.

This clonotype was counted ten times or more. The chain has TRBV7-9 and TRBJ2-5; TRBD1 matches 7 bases. Germline V lookup: CDR1 SEHNR, CDR2 FQNEAQ (reference sequence). This CDR3 is 16 amino acids long. V lost 5 bases to trimming and J lost 3 bases; unmatched junction nucleotides: 12. This CDR3 is CASSPYVSTGKETQYF. The CDR3 bases are TGTGCCAGCAGCCCATATGTCTCGACAGGGAAAGAGACCCAGTACTTC.

The gene calls are TRBV27 and TRBJ2-1; tentative D call: TRBD2 (6 bases). Germline CDR1 MNHEY, CDR2 SMNVEV (reference sequence). The CDR3 runs to 14 residues. V was cut by 6 bases and J by 5 bases, with 14 bases left in between. CDR3 DNA: TGTGCCAGCAGCACGCCGGGACTCAACAATGAGCAGTTCTTC. Translated: CASSTPGLNNEQFF.

The rearrangement joins TRBV6-5 to TRBJ2-2, with 16 bases matching TRBD2. The J segment lost 1 base and the V segment lost 6 bases, leaving 5 bases of the junction unmatched. The germline CDR1 and CDR2 sequences are MNHEY and SVGAGI. The CDR3 loop spans 18 amino acids. CDR3 DNA sequence: TGTGCCAGCAGCCAGGGACTAGCGGGGGGGCGGAACACCGGGGAGCTGTTTTTT. As protein: CASSQGLAGGRNTGELFF.

This clonotype showed up many times. The rearrangement links TRBV5-5 to TRBJ1-1; maybe TRBD1 (6 bases). The CDR3 runs to 13 residues. Trimming took 7 bases from V and 2 from J, leaving 12 bases between them. Germline V CDR1 and CDR2: SGHKS, YYEKEE (reference sequence). CDR3 DNA sequence: TGTGCCAGCCGTGGACAGCCCAACACTGAAGCTTTCTTT. Its protein is CASRGQPNTEAFF.

V usage is TRBV7-3 and J usage is TRBJ2-5; maybe TRBD2 (7 bases). The CDR3 has 15 amino acids. Trimming left V 3 bases short and J 1 base short, with 12 bases between. The V gene's germline CDR1 is SGHTA and CDR2 FQGTGA. The CDR3 reads CASSFPGGLQETQYF. The CDR3, as DNA: TGTGCCAGCAGCTTTCCGGGGGGCCTCCAAGAGACCCAGTACTTC.

This clonotype was picked up a small number of times. V is TRBV12-5 and J is TRBJ2-6, with D unresolved. The germline CDR1 and CDR2 sequences are LGHNT and FRNRAP. This CDR3 contains 11 residues. V was pared by 8 bases and J by 3 bases, with 2 bases between. The CDR3 DNA sequence: TGTGCTAGTCTTGGGGCCAACGTCCTGACTTTC. It codes for CASLGANVLTF.

The V call is TRBV10-2, the J call TRBJ2-1; TRBD2 matches at 14 bases. Germline lookup yields CDR1 WSHSY and CDR2 SAAADI. The CDR3 totals 19 residues. The V segment lost 10 bases and the J segment 4 bases; nucleotides outside the gene matches: 18. CDR3 region: CANSGTLGLAGAHYNEQFF. The CDR3 DNA reads as TGCGCCAACAGCGGGACCCTGGGACTAGCGGGGGCCCATTACAATGAGCAGTTCTTC.

The V gene is TRBV28, the J gene TRBJ2-7; 11 bases are a match to TRBD2. Germline CDR1 reads MDHEN; CDR2 reads SYDVKM. This CDR3 region has 15 residues. V was pared by 6 bases and J by 2 bases, with 6 bases of the junction left unmatched. The CDR3 coding sequence is TGTGCCAGCAGACTTAGCGGGGGGGCGGCCTACGAGCAGTACGTC. Amino acid sequence: CASRLSGGAAYEQYV.

In its sample, this clonotype was seen a few times. The J gene is TRBJ2-2, the V gene TRBV15; TRBD2 matches 12 bases. CDR3 length equals 18 residues. Germline values: CDR1 LNHNV, CDR2 YYDKDF (reference sequence). The trim removed 1 base at V and 3 bases at J, leaving 6 bases unmatched. CDR3 DNA: TGTGCCACCAGCAGAGGGCTAGCGGGGGGGCCCGACACCGGGGAGCTGTTTTTT. It encodes CATSRGLAGGPDTGELFF.

The V gene is TRBV6-4, the J gene TRBJ2-1, with 7 nucleotides matching TRBD2. The length of the CDR3 is 15 residues. Trimming at V came to 4 bases and at J to 2 bases, leaving 5 bases not matched to a gene. The germline CDR1 and CDR2 sequences are MRHNA and SNTAGT. DNA of the CDR3: TGTGCCAGCAGTGTGGTAGCGGGCCCCTACAATGAGCAGTTCTTC. This translates into CASSVVAGPYNEQFF.